The rows below give T cell receptor beta chains drawn from one sample of a study of blood T cell repertoires in COVID-19. Sequencing used immunoSEQ multiplex PCR; TCRdb keeps in-frame clones, though not all of them. Found here are approximately 140,000 clones, 88% of them singletons; the top ten hold roughly 10%. The sample consisted of peripheral blood. The source of these receptors is a man aged 50 to 59 with active or convalescent COVID-19. Both conserved end residues are part of each CDR3. The order of the fields is D gene, V gene, J gene, CDR3 length, clone size, CDR3 protein, CDR3 DNA. The D gene is left open where the match is weak. For some rows the clone size is stated as once, few or many, or as a class when expanded; others skip it.

d_call: -; v_call: TRBV25-1; j_call: TRBJ2-1; cdr3_length: 12; clone_size: -; cdr3_aa: CASSEYTVEQFF; cdr3_nt: TGTGCCAGCAGTGAGTATACGGTTGAGCAGTTCTTC
d_call: -; v_call: TRBV12-3/TRBV12-4; j_call: TRBJ1-1; cdr3_length: 13; clone_size: -; cdr3_aa: CASRRIGGTEAFF; cdr3_nt: TGTGCCAGCAGACGGATCGGCGGCACTGAAGCTTTCTTT
d_call: -; v_call: TRBV6-5; j_call: TRBJ2-7; cdr3_length: 12; clone_size: -; cdr3_aa: CASGKTPLEQYF; cdr3_nt: TGTGCCAGCGGCAAGACACCGCTGGAGCAGTACTTC
d_call: -; v_call: TRBV5-1; j_call: TRBJ2-2; cdr3_length: 14; clone_size: once; cdr3_aa: CASSLDRASGELFF; cdr3_nt: TGCGCCAGCAGCTTGGACAGGGCAAGCGGGGAGCTGTTTTTT
d_call: TRBD1; v_call: TRBV7-9; j_call: TRBJ1-4; cdr3_length: 16; clone_size: -; cdr3_aa: CASSYGQGSGNEKLFF; cdr3_nt: TGTGCCAGCAGCTACGGACAGGGCTCGGGTAATGAAAAACTGTTTTTT
d_call: TRBD2; v_call: TRBV5-1; j_call: TRBJ2-2; cdr3_length: 17; clone_size: once; cdr3_aa: CASSPRLAGEVTGELFF; cdr3_nt: TGCGCCAGCAGCCCAAGACTAGCGGGAGAGGTCACCGGGGAGCTGTTTTTT
d_call: TRBD2; v_call: TRBV19; j_call: TRBJ2-1; cdr3_length: 15; clone_size: -; cdr3_aa: CASHGLAGLNNEQFF; cdr3_nt: TGTGCCAGTCATGGGCTAGCGGGCCTTAACAATGAGCAGTTCTTC
d_call: TRBD2; v_call: TRBV7-9; j_call: TRBJ2-1; cdr3_length: 14; clone_size: -; cdr3_aa: CASSLGLAGVEQFF; cdr3_nt: TGTGCCAGCAGCCTGGGACTAGCGGGAGTAGAGCAGTTCTTC
d_call: TRBD1; v_call: TRBV18; j_call: TRBJ1-2; cdr3_length: 14; clone_size: -; cdr3_aa: CASSPVLGGGGYTF; cdr3_nt: TGTGCCAGCTCACCGGTGTTAGGGGGCGGTGGCTACACCTTC
d_call: -; v_call: TRBV24-1; j_call: TRBJ2-6; cdr3_length: 15; clone_size: -; cdr3_aa: CATAGWGTGANVLTF; cdr3_nt: TGTGCCACCGCCGGGTGGGGGACAGGGGCCAACGTCCTGACTTTC
d_call: -; v_call: TRBV7-3; j_call: TRBJ2-6; cdr3_length: 14; clone_size: -; cdr3_aa: CASRLDSGANVLTF; cdr3_nt: TGTGCCAGCAGACTAGACTCTGGGGCCAACGTCCTGACTTTC
d_call: TRBD1; v_call: TRBV19; j_call: TRBJ1-5; cdr3_length: 15; clone_size: -; cdr3_aa: CASSKQGFSGQPQHF; cdr3_nt: TGTGCCAGTAGTAAACAGGGGTTCTCGGGTCAGCCCCAGCATTTT
d_call: -; v_call: TRBV2; j_call: TRBJ2-1; cdr3_length: 14; clone_size: -; cdr3_aa: CASSKDVQGDEQFF; cdr3_nt: TGTGCCAGCTCAAAGGACGTCCAAGGGGATGAGCAGTTCTTC
d_call: -; v_call: TRBV28; j_call: TRBJ2-2; cdr3_length: 17; clone_size: -; cdr3_aa: CASSSTIGSRGTGELFF; cdr3_nt: TGTGCCAGCAGTTCCACGATCGGTAGCAGGGGCACCGGGGAGCTGTTTTTT
d_call: -; v_call: TRBV12-3/TRBV12-4; j_call: TRBJ2-3; cdr3_length: 12; clone_size: -; cdr3_aa: CASSLDSDTQYF; cdr3_nt: TGTGCCAGCAGCCTCGACAGCGATACGCAGTATTTT
d_call: -; v_call: TRBV28; j_call: TRBJ2-7; cdr3_length: 15; clone_size: -; cdr3_aa: CASSFFQANTYEQYF; cdr3_nt: TGTGCCAGCAGTTTTTTCCAGGCTAATACCTACGAGCAGTACTTC
d_call: TRBD2; v_call: TRBV4-1; j_call: TRBJ2-4; cdr3_length: 16; clone_size: -; cdr3_aa: CASSQTTSGAKNIQYF; cdr3_nt: TGCGCCAGCAGCCAGACGACTAGCGGGGCCAAAAACATTCAGTACTTC
d_call: TRBD1; v_call: TRBV19; j_call: TRBJ1-6; cdr3_length: 13; clone_size: -; cdr3_aa: CASRGQAGSPLHF; cdr3_nt: TGTGCCAGTCGGGGACAGGCTGGTTCACCCCTCCACTTT
d_call: -; v_call: TRBV3-1/TRBV3-2; j_call: TRBJ2-1; cdr3_length: 16; clone_size: -; cdr3_aa: CASSRTQLGSYNEQFF; cdr3_nt: TGTGCCAGCAGTCGGACTCAATTGGGTTCCTACAATGAGCAGTTCTTC
d_call: TRBD1; v_call: TRBV6-6; j_call: TRBJ2-5; cdr3_length: 15; clone_size: -; cdr3_aa: CASSYVGTAQETQYF; cdr3_nt: TGTGCCAGCAGTTACGTCGGGACAGCTCAAGAGACCCAGTACTTC
d_call: -; v_call: TRBV9; j_call: TRBJ2-1; cdr3_length: 16; clone_size: few; cdr3_aa: CASSTGVQLAYNEQFF; cdr3_nt: TGTGCCAGCAGCACAGGCGTACAGCTAGCCTACAATGAGCAGTTCTTC
d_call: TRBD2; v_call: TRBV5-5; j_call: TRBJ2-3; cdr3_length: 17; clone_size: -; cdr3_aa: CASSPRLAGVITDTQYF; cdr3_nt: TGTGCCAGCAGCCCCCGACTAGCGGGAGTTATCACAGATACGCAGTATTTT
d_call: -; v_call: TRBV27; j_call: TRBJ1-1; cdr3_length: 15; clone_size: -; cdr3_aa: CASSLIRQMNTEAFF; cdr3_nt: TGTGCCAGCAGTTTAATCCGACAAATGAACACTGAAGCTTTCTTT
d_call: -; v_call: TRBV2; j_call: TRBJ1-6; cdr3_length: 14; clone_size: few; cdr3_aa: CASSRQNINSPLHF; cdr3_nt: TGTGCCAGCAGTCGACAGAATATCAATTCACCCCTCCACTTT
d_call: TRBD1; v_call: TRBV6-5; j_call: TRBJ1-2; cdr3_length: 14; clone_size: once; cdr3_aa: CASSYTGQGAGYTF; cdr3_nt: TGTGCCAGCAGTTACACCGGACAGGGGGCGGGCTACACCTTC
d_call: -; v_call: TRBV11-2; j_call: TRBJ2-6; cdr3_length: 16; clone_size: -; cdr3_aa: CASSLSRSSGANVLTF; cdr3_nt: TGTGCCAGCAGCTTAAGCAGGTCCTCTGGGGCCAACGTCCTGACTTTC
d_call: -; v_call: TRBV3-1/TRBV3-2; j_call: TRBJ2-7; cdr3_length: 15; clone_size: -; cdr3_aa: CASSQSLDSYYEQYF; cdr3_nt: TGTGCCAGCAGCCAATCGTTGGACTCGTACTACGAGCAGTACTTC
d_call: -; v_call: TRBV5-6; j_call: TRBJ2-7; cdr3_length: 16; clone_size: -; cdr3_aa: CASSVGPGGYTYEQYF; cdr3_nt: TGTGCCAGCAGCGTTGGCCCGGGCGGGTATACCTACGAGCAGTACTTC
d_call: -; v_call: TRBV28; j_call: TRBJ1-2; cdr3_length: 14; clone_size: -; cdr3_aa: CASSLRQAIYGYTF; cdr3_nt: TGTGCCAGCAGTTTGAGACAGGCAATCTATGGCTACACCTTC
d_call: -; v_call: TRBV6-2/TRBV6-3; j_call: TRBJ2-1; cdr3_length: 15; clone_size: -; cdr3_aa: CASTPPGYDYNEQFF; cdr3_nt: TGTGCCAGCACCCCTCCCGGGTACGACTACAATGAGCAGTTCTTC
d_call: TRBD1; v_call: TRBV19; j_call: TRBJ2-2; cdr3_length: 16; clone_size: -; cdr3_aa: CASSRYGTGTTGELFF; cdr3_nt: TGTGCCAGTAGTAGATACGGGACAGGGACCACCGGGGAGCTGTTTTTT
d_call: -; v_call: TRBV12-3/TRBV12-4; j_call: TRBJ1-2; cdr3_length: 13; clone_size: -; cdr3_aa: CASRPSGTNGYTF; cdr3_nt: TGTGCCAGCAGACCCTCCGGGACTAATGGCTACACCTTC
d_call: -; v_call: TRBV28; j_call: TRBJ1-2; cdr3_length: 14; clone_size: -; cdr3_aa: CASSQAGGHYGYTF; cdr3_nt: TGTGCCAGCAGCCAAGCGGGAGGCCACTATGGCTACACCTTC